The table lists the clone carrying this T cell receptor beta chain with many counts. Antigen unknown. The CDR3 runs to 14 residues. V trimming: 3 bases; J trimming: 4 bases; junction bases outside the gene matches: 2. Germline V gene sequence: CDR1 SGHTA, CDR2 FQGNSA. The data were taken from a study of T cells after yellow fever vaccination. Using its own MiXCR run on the 5' RACE reads, TCRdb lists one record per CDR3 protein. The sample gives about 220,000 distinct CDR3 sequences, 3% to 4% of which show up once; less than 3.5% is in the top ten. Study outcomes and limitations: From the bulk population, abundant clonotypes could contaminate and appear within FACS-sorted repertoires. Subsequent booster samples again held most clones from primary vaccination (around 96% CD4, 85% to 90% CD8).

This specimen was CD4+ T cells sorted from PBMCs, taken 10 days after the yellow fever booster vaccination. This sequence originates from a young man who received the YFV17D yellow fever vaccine. J is TRBJ1-5 and V is TRBV7-2, with 8 bases identical to TRBD1. This chain's CDR3 is CASSFRQGNQPQHF. As DNA, the CDR3 is TGTGCCAGCAGCTTCAGACAGGGGAATCAGCCCCAGCATTTT.